This TCR beta chain was sequenced in a study of T cells in tumors and immune-related adverse events (dated by TCRdb to the early 2020s). The CDR3 starts with the cysteine, ends with the phenylalanine, and has 15 residues. Only the CDR3 region is kept as DNA, spanning 45 bases read in frame from base 1. CDR1 and CDR2 were assigned from the germline V gene as MNHNS and SASEGT. V and J lose 7 bases and 0 bases, and a span of 13 bases separates them. Per the publication, the treatment or condition label means: nivolumab (PD-1 blockade) given before sampling. The DNeasy Blood and Tissue Kit was used to extract DNA from formalin-fixed paraffin-embedded specimens. The TCR beta locus was amplified and sequenced using the immunoSEQ assay, from which bulk TCR Vbeta CDR3 data were obtained. In the original analysis: CDR3s were excluded if they were non-productive, were shorter than 7 amino acids, or did not start with C or end with F/W. Analysis was restricted to specimens with at least 1000 reads, and each clonotype was defined at the amino acid level. Clonality was calculated as 1 minus Pielou's evenness. To equalize library sizes, abundance-weighted random subsampling with replacement was performed 100 times so that 95% confidence intervals could be reported. The Morisita overlap index was used to quantify repertoire overlap, and for each specimen the top 40 clones were checked for overlap with the irAE. The clones in this table, taken by TCRdb from immuneACCESS, are in-frame only. Not every clone is retained; where verified, under half of the shortfall comes from an unresolved V gene, and the cause of the rest is unknown. Clone size and the V and J calls come from that table; the DNA yielded D and trimming. This sample is represented by some 11,000 clones; around 93% of them were singletons. The top ten clones comprise roughly 1.5% of the sample.

This clone was seen a single time. Its antigen is still unknown. No much larger clonotype is one base removed from it; base qualities were not supplied. The source of this sequence is a female donor with metastatic renal cell carcinoma. The sample here was lymph node tissue, taken from a patient treated with anti-PD-1 therapy. The chain uses TRBV6-1 and TRBJ1-3; the D gene lacks a confident call. The CDR3 corresponds to CASTRTHDSGNTIYF. The DNA is as follows: TGTGCCAGCACGCGGACTCACGACTCTGGAAACACCATATATTTT.